This entry concerns a single T cell receptor (beta chain). The data originate from a study of blood T cell repertoires in COVID-19. Method: immunoSEQ multiplex PCR; TCRdb's copy keeps in-frame clones and lacks some. Of about 170,000 clones listed, 70% to 90% are singletons. With 4 bases clipped from V and 4 bases from J, the junction kept 5 bases outside the gene matches. Germline loops: CDR1 SGHDT, CDR2 YYEEEE. The CDR3 is made up of 18 amino acids. This chain joins TRBV5-6 and TRBJ2-6, with 16 bases that match TRBD2. Sequencing was performed on peripheral blood. This clonotype was sampled from a woman older than 75 with COVID-19, enrolled during active disease. The CDR3 spells CASSPGLAGGPGANVLTF. The CDR3 nucleotides read TGTGCCAGCAGCCCGGGACTAGCGGGAGGGCCCGGGGCCAACGTCCTGACTTTC. Using reference TRBV5-6 and TRBJ2-6 for the parts outside the CDR3, the full variable domain is DAGVTQSPTHLIKTRGQQVTLRCSPKSGHDTVSWYQQALGQGPQFIFQYYEEEERQRGNFPDRFSGHQFPNYSSELNVNALLLGDSALYLCASSPGLAGGPGANVLTFGAGSRLTVL.